Each of the 18 T cell receptor beta chains below was sequenced from the same sample in a study of blood T cell repertoires in COVID-19 (dated by TCRdb to 2020 to 2021). The protocol used for the library was the immunoSEQ multiplex PCR assay. What TCRdb holds here is the immuneACCESS table cut down to in-frame rearrangements. Part of the clones is not present; checked against another copy, under half of the missing clones reflect an unresolved V gene, and the others are unexplained. The sample table shows about 76,000 clones, and 75% to 85% are seen once. Over 40% of the sample is in the top ten clones. The specimen was peripheral blood. These receptors were taken from a man older than 75 with acute or convalescent COVID-19.

The CDR3 region has the DNA TGTGCCAGCAGTGTGGACAGGGGTTGGCCCTACGAGCAGTACTTC. This encodes CASSVDRGWPYEQYF. This chain connects TRBV5-4 to TRBJ2-7, with 9 bases lining up with TRBD1. Germline loops: CDR1 SGHNT, CDR2 YYREEE (reference sequence). Unmatched junction bases numbered 8, after V lost 5 bases and J lost 2 bases. This CDR3 is 15 amino acids long.

The chain carries TRBV24-1 and TRBJ2-3; D possibly corresponds to TRBD1 (5 bases). The CDR3 runs to 15 residues. The V end was cut by 6 bases, the J end by 1 base, with 13 bases between. CDR1 KGHDR and CDR2 SFDVKD come from the germline V gene. The CDR3 region is CATSTQGVGTDTQYF. CDR3 nucleotides: TGTGCCACCAGTACGCAGGGCGTCGGCACAGATACGCAGTATTTT.

The count of this clone is one. The chain couples TRBV19 to TRBJ1-2; tentatively, D is TRBD1 (6 bases). CDR3 length equals 15 residues. V was shortened by 5 bases and J by 3 bases, with 16 bases between the two germline ends. The germline CDR1 and CDR2 sequences are LNHDA and SQIVND (reference sequence). In nucleotides, the CDR3 is TGTGCCAGTAGTCGGGACGGACAGACAGACTATGGCTACACCTTC. It yields the protein CASSRDGQTDYGYTF.

The rearrangement links TRBV4-3 to TRBJ2-3; TRBD2 aligns across 14 bases. The CDR3 length is 17 residues. Germline V gives CDR1 LGHNA, CDR2 YSLEER. V shed 6 bases, J shed 4 bases, and the junction held 9 bases outside the gene matches. The CDR3 region is CASSQQPGLAGADTQYF. In nucleotides, the CDR3 is TGCGCCAGCAGTCAACAACCGGGACTAGCGGGAGCAGATACGCAGTATTTT.

The genes are TRBV12-3 or TRBV12-4 and TRBJ1-5, with D unclear. CDR3 length equals 13 residues. V shed 3 bases and J shed 6 bases, with 9 bases lying between them. CDR3 loop: CASSLLEGQPQHF. The DNA for the CDR3 is TGTGCCAGCAGTTTGCTAGAAGGTCAGCCCCAGCATTTT.

The chain links TRBV4-1 to TRBJ2-5; tentative D call: TRBD2 (7 bases). The CDR3 is 17 residues long. The germline V gene encodes CDR1 MGHRA and CDR2 YSYEKL. Between the trimmed V and J ends, which lost 1 base and 5 bases, there was a span of 20 bases. CDR3 sequence reads: CASSQGVGGGVGETQYF. The DNA of the CDR3 is TGCGCCAGCAGCCAAGGGGTGGGCGGGGGCGTCGGTGAGACCCAGTACTTC.

The rearrangement joins TRBV11-3 to TRBJ2-1, with a tentative D call TRBD2 (5 bases). The CDR3 spans 15 residues. The V end lost 4 bases, the J end lost 5 bases, and 15 bases lay between the germline ends. Germline CDR1 is SGHNT and CDR2 is YENEEA. This CDR3 is CASSSAWAEDNEQFF. CDR3 nucleotides: TGTGCCAGCAGCTCCGCATGGGCGGAGGACAATGAGCAGTTCTTC.

The chain employs TRBV7-8 and TRBJ1-1, with 10 bases aligning to TRBD1. The CDR3 loop spans 15 amino acids. Germline CDR1 is SGHVS and CDR2 is FQNEAQ. The V segment lost 1 base and the J segment 11 bases; nucleotides outside the gene matches: 10. CDR3 amino acids: CASSLGDRQGALAFF. The CDR3 nucleotides are TGTGCCAGCAGCTTAGGAGACCGACAGGGGGCTTTGGCTTTCTTT.

V is TRBV2 and J is TRBJ1-1; 9 positions match TRBD1. Germline-derived CDR1 and CDR2 are SNHLY and FYNNEI. Losses at the gene ends were 2 bases for V and 1 base for J; bases not matched to a gene: 8. There are 17 residues in the CDR3. The CDR3 DNA sequence: TGTGCCAGCAGTGAAATGGACAGGGGAAATTGGAACACTGAAGCTTTCTTT. It yields the protein CASSEMDRGNWNTEAFF.

The V and J genes are TRBV7-7 and TRBJ2-1, with D possibly being TRBD2 (6 bases). The V end lost 8 bases, the J end lost 9 bases, and 20 bases lay between the germline ends. Germline values: CDR1 SSHAT, CDR2 FNYEAQ (reference sequence). The CDR3 loop spans 14 amino acids. The DNA of the CDR3 is TGTGCCAGCTCGCGCGGAGCTGGAGGGGTTGAGCAGTTCTTC. This translates into CASSRGAGGVEQFF.

The V gene is TRBV19, the J gene TRBJ2-1; 9 nucleotides align to TRBD2. Losses at the gene ends were 6 bases for V and 1 base for J; bases not matched to a gene: 16. Per the germline V gene, CDR1 is LNHDA and CDR2 is SQIVND (reference sequence). The CDR3 has 19 amino acids. The chain's CDR3 is CASSHSQSTSGLSYNEQFF. DNA of the CDR3: TGTGCCAGTAGCCATTCTCAGTCGACTAGCGGCCTTTCCTACAATGAGCAGTTCTTC. Based on the CDR3 plus reference TRBV19 and TRBJ2-1, the full variable domain is DGGITQSPKYLFRKEGQNVTLSCEQNLNHDAMYWYRQDPGQGLRLIYYSQIVNDFQKGDIAEGYSVSREKKESFPLTVTSAQKNPTAFYLCASSHSQSTSGLSYNEQFFGPGTRLTVL.

This clone appeared once. The rearrangement uses TRBV19 and TRBJ1-5, with a weak D call TRBD1 (5 bases). Per germline, CDR1 LNHDA and CDR2 SQIVND (reference sequence). Trimming took off 1 base at V and 2 bases at J, with 6 bases between the two ends. The CDR3 contains 14 residues. Here the CDR3 reads CASSIVQGNQPQHF. The CDR3 nucleotides are TGTGCCAGTAGTATAGTACAGGGCAATCAGCCCCAGCATTTT.

J is TRBJ1-4 and V is TRBV10-3, with 7 nucleotides matching TRBD1. The CDR3 loop spans 14 amino acids. Germline V lookup: CDR1 ENHRY, CDR2 SYGVKD. V was pared by 0 bases and J by 12 bases, with 7 bases of the junction left unmatched. CDR3 residues: CAISESGQSPELFF. CDR3 DNA: TGTGCCATCAGTGAGTCGGGACAGTCCCCGGAACTGTTTTTT.

The V gene is TRBV11-2, the J gene TRBJ2-3; 8 nucleotides agree with TRBD1. The V gene end was trimmed by 5 bases and the J gene end by 2 bases; junction bases not matched to a gene: 3. Germline CDR1 is SGHAT and CDR2 is FQNNGV. This CDR3 has 14 residues. CDR3: CASSQGAFTDTQYF. For the CDR3, the DNA is TGTGCCAGCAGCCAGGGGGCCTTCACAGATACGCAGTATTTT.

The chain uses TRBV5-5 and TRBJ2-3; the D gene is possibly TRBD1 (6 bases). The CDR3 is 15 amino acids. V lost 1 base to trimming and J lost 3 bases, with 12 bases between them. Germline loops: CDR1 SGHKS, CDR2 YYEKEE (reference sequence). This CDR3 is CASSLRQGLTDTQYF. The CDR3 bases are TGTGCCAGCAGCTTGCGCCAGGGGTTGACAGATACGCAGTATTTT. The variable domain in full, completed from reference TRBV5-5 and TRBJ2-3, reads DAGVTQSPTHLIKTRGQQVTLRCSPISGHKSVSWYQQVLGQGPQFIFQYYEKEERGRGNFPDRFSARQFPNYSSELNVNALLLGDSALYLCASSLRQGLTDTQYFGPGTRLTVL.

This sequence joins TRBV5-5 and TRBJ2-1; TRBD2 agrees at 12 bases. Germline V gene data show CDR1 as SGHKS and CDR2 as YYEKEE (reference sequence). The CDR3 runs to 18 residues. V trimming: 0 bases; J trimming: 3 bases; junction bases outside the gene matches: 7. The CDR3 DNA follows: TGTGCCAGCAGCTTGGGGACTAGCGGGATTTCCTACTACAATGAGCAGTTCTTC. It yields the protein CASSLGTSGISYYNEQFF.

In this sample, this clone turned up once. The chain employs TRBV27 and TRBJ2-4; possibly TRBD2 for D (5 bases). V lost 3 bases, J lost 0 bases, and 12 bases lay in between. Germline V gene sequence: CDR1 MNHEY, CDR2 SMNVEV (reference sequence). The length of the CDR3 is 16 residues. CDR3 loop: CASSLRSGLAKNIQYF. The DNA of the CDR3 is TGTGCCAGCAGTTTGAGAAGCGGATTAGCCAAAAACATTCAGTACTTC.

A few counts support this clone. The CDR3 coding sequence is TGTGCCAGCTCTACAGACGGGACAGATATAGAAAAACTGTTTTTT. Translating gives CASSTDGTDIEKLFF. This chain connects TRBV27 to TRBJ1-4; 7 bases fit TRBD1. In germline, CDR1 is MNHEY, CDR2 SMNVEV (reference sequence). CDR3 length equals 15 residues. The ends lost 8 bases at V and 8 bases at J; junction bases unmatched: 14. The complete variable domain, with remaining parts taken from reference TRBV27 and TRBJ1-4, reads EAQVTQNPRYLITVTGKKLTVTCSQNMNHEYMSWYRQDPGLGLRQIYYSMNVEVTDKGDVPEGYKVSRKEKRNFPLILESPSPNQTSLYFCASSTDGTDIEKLFFGSGTQLSVL.